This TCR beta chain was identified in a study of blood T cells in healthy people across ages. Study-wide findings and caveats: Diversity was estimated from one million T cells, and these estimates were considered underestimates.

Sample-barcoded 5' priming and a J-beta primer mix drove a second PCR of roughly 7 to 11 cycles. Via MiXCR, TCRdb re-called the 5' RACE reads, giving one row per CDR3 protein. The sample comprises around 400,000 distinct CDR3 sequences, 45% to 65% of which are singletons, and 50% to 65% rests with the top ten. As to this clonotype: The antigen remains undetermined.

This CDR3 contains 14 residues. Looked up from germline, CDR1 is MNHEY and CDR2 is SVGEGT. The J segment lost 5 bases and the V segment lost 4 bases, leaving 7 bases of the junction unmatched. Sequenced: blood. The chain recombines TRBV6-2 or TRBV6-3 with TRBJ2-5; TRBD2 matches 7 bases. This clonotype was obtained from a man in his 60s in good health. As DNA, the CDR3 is TGTGCCAGCAGTTCGAGGCAGGGAGGGGAGACCCAGTACTTC. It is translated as CASSSRQGGETQYF.